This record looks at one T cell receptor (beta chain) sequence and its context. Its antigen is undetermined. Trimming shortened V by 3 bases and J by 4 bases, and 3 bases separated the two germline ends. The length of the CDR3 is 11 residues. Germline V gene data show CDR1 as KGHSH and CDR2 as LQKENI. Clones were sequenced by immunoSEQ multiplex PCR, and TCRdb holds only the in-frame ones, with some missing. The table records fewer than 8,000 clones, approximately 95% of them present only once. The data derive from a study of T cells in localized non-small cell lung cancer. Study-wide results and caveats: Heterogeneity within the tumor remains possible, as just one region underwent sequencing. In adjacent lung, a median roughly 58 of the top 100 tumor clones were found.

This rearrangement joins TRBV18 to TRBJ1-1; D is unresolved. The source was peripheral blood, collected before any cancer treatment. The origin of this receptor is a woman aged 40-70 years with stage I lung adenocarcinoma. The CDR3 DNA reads TGTGCCAGCTCACCTTCCACTGAAGCTTTCTTT. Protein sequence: CASSPSTEAFF.